These T cell receptor beta chains were read from a single sample in a study of cytomegalovirus exposure and HLA in healthy donors. Clones were sequenced by immunoSEQ multiplex PCR, and TCRdb holds only the in-frame ones, with some missing. The table lists roughly 180,000 clones, roughly 84% of them singletons. The sequencing input was PBMCs. These receptors came from a girl aged 2 to 10 in good health and CMV-seropositive. Each CDR3 is given with its conserved first and last residue. Fields, in order: clone size, J gene, V gene, D gene, CDR3 DNA, CDR3 protein. The D gene is left open where the match is weak. Some rows have no size entry. The others give once, few or many, or a class for an expanded clone.

-,TRBJ2-6,TRBV18,TRBD1,TGTGCCAGCTCACCCGGACAGGTTCACTCTGGGGCCAACGTCCTGACTTTC,CASSPGQVHSGANVLTF
-,TRBJ1-2,TRBV4-1,TRBD1,TGCGCCAGCAGCCAGGCAGGGGGAAATCACAATGGCTACACCTTC,CASSQAGGNHNGYTF
-,TRBJ1-1,TRBV5-1,-,TGCGCCACCAAGTTCGGGGGGAACACTGAAGCTTTCTTT,CATKFGGNTEAFF
-,TRBJ2-1,TRBV12-2,-,TGTGCAAGTCGCCCAGCGGGGCTGCGGGGGGGCCAGGACAATGAGCAGTTCTTC,CASRPAGLRGGQDNEQFF
-,TRBJ2-5,TRBV9,TRBD1,TGTGCCAGCAGTTTACAGGGGGCTCAAGAGACCCAGTACTTC,CASSLQGAQETQYF
-,TRBJ2-3,TRBV27,TRBD1,TGTGCCAGCAGTAATGGACAGGGGAGGCCGTGGGGTACGCAGTATTTT,CASSNGQGRPWGTQYF
-,TRBJ1-1,TRBV19,TRBD1,TGTGCCAGTAGTATTTCATTCCCCGGGCAGGGGGTGGCTGAAGCTTTCTTT,CASSISFPGQGVAEAFF
few,TRBJ1-4,TRBV5-1,-,TGCGCCAGCAGCTTGGTGGGGCTTGATGAAAAACTGTTTTTT,CASSLVGLDEKLFF
-,TRBJ1-5,TRBV19,TRBD1,TGTGCCAGTAGTAGTGGGACAGGGTTTCAGCCCCAGCATTTT,CASSSGTGFQPQHF
few,TRBJ2-2,TRBV5-5,-,TGTGCCAGCAGTCCAGAGGGCCCGTCGAACACCGGGGAGCTGTTTTTT,CASSPEGPSNTGELFF
-,TRBJ2-5,TRBV11-3,TRBD1,TGTGCCAGCAGCTTGACAGGGGTGACGGAAGAGACCCAGTACTTC,CASSLTGVTEETQYF
-,TRBJ2-3,TRBV6-1,-,TGTGCCAGCAGTGCGCGTTGGGGCACGAGCACAGATACGCAGTATTTT,CASSARWGTSTDTQYF
-,TRBJ1-2,TRBV19,-,TGTGCCACCCGTTCCCTACAGCTAATCCATGGCTACACCTTC,CATRSLQLIHGYTF
few,TRBJ2-1,TRBV10-1,-,TGCGCCAGCTCGGACAGACAACCGATCAATGAGCAGTTCTTC,CASSDRQPINEQFF
-,TRBJ2-1,TRBV9,TRBD2,TGTGCCAGCAGCGCAGCGGGAGGGCGCAATGAGCAGTTCTTC,CASSAAGGRNEQFF
-,TRBJ2-3,TRBV9,TRBD2,TGTGCCAGCAGCGTAGGCGGGGGGGGAACAGATACGCAGTATTTT,CASSVGGGGTDTQYF
-,TRBJ1-2,TRBV4-2,-,TGTGCCAGCAGCCAAGAAGTGGCGGGGGCCGCTGGCTACACCTTC,CASSQEVAGAAGYTF
-,TRBJ2-7,TRBV10-3,-,TGTGCCATCAGTGAGAACCCAGCGTATAGGAACGAGCAGTACTTC,CAISENPAYRNEQYF
-,TRBJ1-2,TRBV7-8,-,TGTGCCAGCAGCTTATATCGGGGGGCGGAGAACTATGGCTACACCTTC,CASSLYRGAENYGYTF
-,TRBJ2-7,TRBV14,-,TGTGCCAGCAGCCAAGGGCCCTACGAGCAGTACTTC,CASSQGPYEQYF
-,TRBJ2-5,TRBV27,-,TGTGCCAGCAGCCCACTCTTAACTAGCCCAACCAAGCTGCCAGAGACCCAGTACTTC,CASSPLLTSPTKLPETQYF
once,TRBJ1-6,TRBV11-1,TRBD1,TGTGCCAGCAGCCCCGGACAGGGAGAATCACCCCTCCACTTT,CASSPGQGESPLHF
-,TRBJ2-1,TRBV6-1,TRBD1,TGTGCCAGCAGTGTAGGGAACAGGGGGAGCAATGAGCAGTTCTTC,CASSVGNRGSNEQFF
-,TRBJ2-7,TRBV7-6,-,TGTGCCAGCAGCTTACGGACAGTCGCCTACGAGCAGTACTTC,CASSLRTVAYEQYF
once,TRBJ2-2,TRBV9,-,TGTGCCAGCAGCGTAGGGCACACCGGGGAGCTGTTTTTT,CASSVGHTGELFF
-,TRBJ2-1,TRBV20-1,-,TGCAGTGCGGGAGTGGACAATGAGCAGTTCTTC,CSAGVDNEQFF
-,TRBJ2-1,TRBV9,-,TGTGCCAGCAGCGTAGCGGGTGGGGAGTACAATGAGCAGTTCTTC,CASSVAGGEYNEQFF